Shown below are 21 T cell receptor beta chains from a single sample sequenced in a study of blood T cell repertoires in COVID-19. Clones were read by immunoSEQ multiplex PCR, and TCRdb kept only the in-frame ones, dropping some. The table lists a few hundred thousand clones, 75% to 90% of them singletons. Sequencing was performed on peripheral blood. These receptors all come from a woman aged 40 to 50 who had recovered from COVID-19.

V is TRBV27 and J is TRBJ1-2; maybe TRBD1 (6 bases). With 5 bases removed from V and 4 bases from J, the gap between germline ends came to 14 bases. CDR1 and CDR2 (germline): MNHEY, SMNVEV (reference sequence). CDR3 size: 14 residues. The CDR3 bases are TGTGCCAGCAGTCTGGACAGAGCTTTCTATGGCTACACCTTC. Translating gives CASSLDRAFYGYTF.

This clone occurred once. V and J are TRBV28 and TRBJ2-3; the match to TRBD2 covers 12 bases. Trimming at V came to 5 bases and at J to 4 bases, leaving 13 bases not matched to a gene. The germline V gene has CDR1 MDHEN and CDR2 SYDVKM. The CDR3 is 18 amino acids. The CDR3 DNA sequence: TGTGCCAGCAGTGGGAGTTGGACTAGCGGGGCTATTGCAGATACGCAGTATTTT. Translation: CASSGSWTSGAIADTQYF.

V is TRBV5-1 and J is TRBJ2-3; TRBD1 might be the D (6 bases). Trimming pared 5 bases from V and 2 bases from J, leaving 15 bases between. The CDR3 length is 15 residues. The V gene's germline CDR1 is SGHRS and CDR2 YFSETQ. In DNA, the CDR3 is TGCGCCAGCAGGTTAATGACAGGATCCACAGATACGCAGTATTTT. Translating it yields CASRLMTGSTDTQYF.

V and J are TRBV13 and TRBJ2-2; weak D call: TRBD2 (5 bases). The germline V gene encodes CDR1 PRHDT and CDR2 FYEKMQ (reference sequence). The CDR3 has 14 residues. Trimming took off 4 bases at V and 0 bases at J, with 6 bases between the two ends. The CDR3 here is CASSSGTNTGELFF. The CDR3 coding sequence is TGTGCCAGCAGCTCCGGGACGAACACCGGGGAGCTGTTTTTT.

The rearrangement joins TRBV4-3 to TRBJ1-5, with D maybe TRBD1 (5 bases). Trimming removed 1 base at V and 2 bases at J, with 12 bases between. The germline V gene encodes CDR1 LGHNA and CDR2 YSLEER. The CDR3 has 16 residues. The CDR3 coding sequence is TGCGCCAGCAGCCAAGTGAGCGGGGCTGGCAATCAGCCCCAGCATTTT. Its protein product is CASSQVSGAGNQPQHF.

This chain joins TRBV2 and TRBJ2-5, with 7 bases lining up with TRBD1. Germline values: CDR1 SNHLY, CDR2 FYNNEI. This CDR3 is 14 amino acids long. J lost 4 bases, V lost 8 bases, and 10 bases had no gene match. This CDR3 reads CASLATGTTETQYF. The CDR3 region has the DNA TGTGCCAGCCTGGCGACAGGGACGACAGAGACCCAGTACTTC.

The rearrangement links TRBV5-4 to TRBJ2-5, with D maybe TRBD1 (6 bases). V lost 4 bases, J lost 4 bases, and 17 bases lay in between. The CDR3 runs to 15 residues. CDR1 and CDR2 (germline): SGHNT, YYREEE (reference sequence). CDR3 nucleotide sequence: TGTGCCAGCAGCGGACCCGGGACAATTGGAGAGACCCAGTACTTC. Its translation is CASSGPGTIGETQYF.

The chain employs TRBV5-4 and TRBJ1-4, with TRBD1 identical over 8 bases. Germline CDR1 and CDR2: SGHNT and YYREEE (reference sequence). J was trimmed by 6 bases and V by 1 base; bases with no gene match: 2. The CDR3 is 14 amino acids. CDR3 residues: CASSLTTGDEKLFF. CDR3 sequence (DNA): TGTGCCAGCAGCTTGACGACAGGGGATGAAAAACTGTTTTTT.

The chain joins TRBV12-3 or TRBV12-4 to TRBJ1-3, with D unclear. Between the trimmed V and J ends, which lost 3 bases and 4 bases, there was a span of 4 bases. The CDR3 has 12 amino acids. CDR3 sequence reads: CASSLGGNTIYF. The CDR3 nucleotides read TGTGCCAGCAGTTTGGGCGGAAACACCATATATTTT.

V usage is TRBV4-2 and J usage is TRBJ1-2; 8 bases map to TRBD1. Losses at the gene ends were 4 bases for V and 3 bases for J; bases not matched to a gene: 4. The CDR3 loop spans 14 amino acids. The germline V gene encodes CDR1 LGHNA and CDR2 YNFKEQ. The CDR3 spells CASSRGQEDYGYTF. Here the CDR3 DNA reads TGTGCCAGCAGCCGGGGACAGGAAGACTATGGCTACACCTTC.

The CDR3 DNA sequence: TGTGCCAGCAGCTGGGGGACAGGGGGCTCAGAGACCCAGTACTTC. Its translation: CASSWGTGGSETQYF. This chain joins TRBV11-1 and TRBJ2-5, with 12 bases aligning to TRBD1. The CDR3 contains 15 residues. Germline CDR1 and CDR2: SGHAT and FQDESV (reference sequence). The J segment lost 4 bases and the V segment lost 4 bases, leaving 4 bases of the junction unmatched.

The gene calls are TRBV6-2 or TRBV6-3 and TRBJ1-5, with a tentative D call TRBD1 (5 bases). Germline V gives CDR1 MNHEY, CDR2 SVGEGT. The CDR3 totals 16 residues. Between the trimmed V and J ends, which lost 3 bases and 0 bases, there was a span of 12 bases. CDR3 coding DNA: TGTGCCAGCAGTTATGCTGGGGGGTATAGCAATCAGCCCCAGCATTTT. It translates to CASSYAGGYSNQPQHF.

The V gene is TRBV6-2 or TRBV6-3, the J gene TRBJ1-4; D is perhaps TRBD1 (6 bases). V lost 2 bases and J lost 0, with 10 bases in between. Germline values: CDR1 MNHEY, CDR2 SVGEGT. This CDR3 comprises 16 residues. CDR3 bases: TGTGCCAGCAGTTACGGAAGGACAGCAACTAATGAAAAACTGTTTTTT. Protein product: CASSYGRTATNEKLFF.

This chain links TRBV19 with TRBJ1-1; D is possibly TRBD1 (6 bases). The ends were cut back, 2 bases at V and 0 bases at J, with 16 bases in the middle. Germline V CDR1 and CDR2: LNHDA, SQIVND (reference sequence). This CDR3 has 17 residues. This CDR3 is CASSIPARGIMNTEAFF. In nucleotides, the CDR3 is TGTGCCAGTAGTATACCGGCCAGGGGAATTATGAACACTGAAGCTTTCTTT.

The CDR3 loop is CASSSQGRSNQPQHF. The CDR3 bases are TGTGCCAGCAGCTCCCAGGGTAGGAGCAATCAGCCCCAGCATTTT. This chain uses TRBV7-8 with TRBJ1-5; possible D gene TRBD1, 5 bases. Germline V gene data show CDR1 as SGHVS and CDR2 as FQNEAQ. CDR3 length equals 15 residues. Deletions cut 4 bases from V and 1 base from J, with 11 bases between. Using reference TRBV7-8 and TRBJ1-5 for the parts outside the CDR3, the full variable domain is GAGVSQSPRYKVAKRGQDVALRCDPISGHVSLFWYQQALGQGPEFLTYFQNEAQLDKSGLPSDRFFAERPEGSVSTLKIQRTQQEDSAVYLCASSSQGRSNQPQHFGDGTRLSIL.

The rearrangement joins TRBV12-3 or TRBV12-4 to TRBJ1-4; 8 nucleotides align to TRBD1. J gave up 4 bases and V 6 bases, and 1 base lay outside the gene matches. This CDR3 spans 13 amino acids. Written as DNA, the CDR3 is TGTGCCAGCAGGGGACAGGATAATGAAAAACTGTTTTTT. As protein: CASRGQDNEKLFF.

This CDR3 is CASSYGGVVRNEQFF. The CDR3 DNA sequence: TGTGCCAGCAGTTACGGCGGGGTAGTAAGGAATGAGCAGTTCTTC. The chain is built from TRBV6-2 or TRBV6-3 and TRBJ2-1; possibly TRBD2 for D (6 bases). The CDR3 has 15 amino acids. Trimming removed 2 bases from V and 7 bases from J, with 15 bases in between. Germline lookup yields CDR1 MNHEY and CDR2 SVGEGT.

The chain uses TRBV2 and TRBJ1-2; perhaps TRBD1 as D (5 bases). CDR1 and CDR2 (germline): SNHLY, FYNNEI. The CDR3 runs to 13 residues. Trimming cost V 8 bases and J 6 bases, with 16 bases left between them. CDR3 DNA: TGTGCCAGCGGTGGGGGAGTCGTTGATGGCTACACCTTC. Translating it yields CASGGGVVDGYTF.

The chain is built from TRBV20-1 and TRBJ1-1; D remains ambiguous. The CDR3 is 9 amino acids. Germline-derived CDR1 and CDR2 are DFQATT and SNEGSKA (reference sequence). The CDR3 nucleotides read TGCAGCGTCGGAGGGTTGGCTTTCTTT. Its translation is CSVGGLAFF.

The J gene is TRBJ1-2, the V gene TRBV5-4, with a weak D call TRBD1 (6 bases). This CDR3 is built from 16 residues. V lost 4 bases and J lost 8, with 24 bases in between. Per the germline V gene, CDR1 is SGHNT and CDR2 is YYREEE (reference sequence). CDR3 sequence: CASSQIWGGAGRGYTF. DNA of the CDR3: TGTGCCAGCAGCCAAATCTGGGGGGGCGCTGGGAGAGGCTACACCTTC.

V gene TRBV5-1 combines with J gene TRBJ1-1; D remains unclear. Germline-derived CDR1 and CDR2 are SGHRS and YFSETQ. The CDR3 consists of 13 residues. V was clipped by 3 bases and J by 0 bases, with 6 bases between them. The CDR3 protein is CASSWALNTEAFF. The CDR3 DNA sequence: TGCGCCAGCAGCTGGGCTTTGAACACTGAAGCTTTCTTT.